Listed below are T cell receptor beta chains from one sample, sequenced in a study of cytomegalovirus exposure and HLA in healthy donors. Only in-frame clones appear in the TCRdb table, and some are missing; sequencing was by immunoSEQ multiplex PCR. The sample has roughly 43,000 clones; approximately 93% are singletons. Sequenced sample: PBMCs. The receptors stem from a woman aged 18 to 35 in good health and CMV-seronegative. CDR3s include the opening cysteine and the closing phenylalanine or tryptophan. The order of the fields is V gene, clone size, J gene, D gene, CDR3 protein, CDR3 DNA. A D gene is named only where the DNA matches it firmly. Clone sizes are given selectively: once, few, many, or a class where the clone is expanded.

v_call: TRBV11-2
clone_size: -
j_call: TRBJ1-1
d_call: -
cdr3_aa: CASSKEPGGSEAFF
cdr3_nt: TGTGCCAGCAGCAAGGAACCTGGGGGGTCTGAAGCTTTCTTT

v_call: TRBV15
clone_size: -
j_call: TRBJ1-2
d_call: -
cdr3_aa: CAAAIRGRAYGYTF
cdr3_nt: TGTGCCGCCGCAATCAGGGGTCGGGCCTATGGCTACACCTTC

v_call: TRBV6-1
clone_size: few
j_call: TRBJ2-3
d_call: TRBD1
cdr3_aa: CASRPMTGVTDTQYF
cdr3_nt: TGTGCCAGCAGGCCGATGACAGGGGTCACAGATACGCAGTATTTT

v_call: TRBV2
clone_size: -
j_call: TRBJ1-5
d_call: TRBD1
cdr3_aa: CASSFDRVSNQPQHF
cdr3_nt: TGTGCCAGCAGTTTTGACAGGGTCAGCAATCAGCCCCAGCATTTT

v_call: TRBV29-1
clone_size: -
j_call: TRBJ1-1
d_call: -
cdr3_aa: CSVDPRQGNTEAFF
cdr3_nt: TGCAGCGTTGACCCACGTCAGGGGAACACTGAAGCTTTCTTT

v_call: TRBV5-1
clone_size: -
j_call: TRBJ2-3
d_call: -
cdr3_aa: CASSLAVSEGASDTQYF
cdr3_nt: TGCGCCAGCAGCTTGGCCGTTAGTGAGGGTGCATCAGATACGCAGTATTTT

v_call: TRBV5-4
clone_size: -
j_call: TRBJ2-1
d_call: TRBD1
cdr3_aa: CASSRTGAYNEQFF
cdr3_nt: TGTGCCAGCAGCAGGACAGGGGCCTACAATGAGCAGTTCTTC

v_call: TRBV28
clone_size: -
j_call: TRBJ2-7
d_call: TRBD2
cdr3_aa: CASSLYGLAQTYEQYF
cdr3_nt: TGTGCCAGCAGTTTATACGGACTAGCGCAAACCTACGAGCAGTACTTC

v_call: TRBV4-1
clone_size: -
j_call: TRBJ1-1
d_call: -
cdr3_aa: CASSQVRNTEAFF
cdr3_nt: TGCGCCAGCAGCCAAGTTAGGAACACTGAAGCTTTCTTT

v_call: TRBV18
clone_size: -
j_call: TRBJ2-1
d_call: TRBD2
cdr3_aa: CASSPGAGGFNEQFF
cdr3_nt: TGTGCCAGCTCACCAGGGGCGGGGGGCTTCAATGAGCAGTTCTTC

v_call: TRBV11-2
clone_size: -
j_call: TRBJ1-1
d_call: -
cdr3_aa: CASSLNRNTEAFF
cdr3_nt: TGTGCCAGCAGCTTAAATAGGAACACTGAAGCTTTCTTT

v_call: TRBV28
clone_size: -
j_call: TRBJ1-1
d_call: -
cdr3_aa: CASSFFSTGTEAFF
cdr3_nt: TGTGCCAGCAGTTTCTTCTCGACGGGTACTGAAGCTTTCTTT

v_call: TRBV18
clone_size: once
j_call: TRBJ1-1
d_call: -
cdr3_aa: CASSPRTGVGIVNTEAFF
cdr3_nt: TGTGCCAGCTCACCAAGGACGGGTGTCGGGATCGTGAACACTGAAGCTTTCTTT

v_call: TRBV19
clone_size: -
j_call: TRBJ1-1
d_call: -
cdr3_aa: CASSIPGLAEAFF
cdr3_nt: TGTGCCAGTAGTATACCGGGACTGGCGGAAGCTTTCTTT

v_call: TRBV19
clone_size: -
j_call: TRBJ2-1
d_call: -
cdr3_aa: CASSEDGGNEQFF
cdr3_nt: TGTGCCAGTAGTGAGGACGGGGGCAATGAGCAGTTCTTC

v_call: TRBV5-1
clone_size: -
j_call: TRBJ2-3
d_call: TRBD1
cdr3_aa: CASSQGVTQYF
cdr3_nt: TGCGCCAGCAGCCAGGGGGTTACGCAGTATTTT

v_call: TRBV6-1
clone_size: -
j_call: TRBJ1-4
d_call: -
cdr3_aa: CASSGIGRPNEKLFF
cdr3_nt: TGTGCCAGCAGTGGAATAGGGAGACCTAATGAAAAACTGTTTTTT

v_call: TRBV7-9
clone_size: once
j_call: TRBJ2-2
d_call: TRBD1
cdr3_aa: CASSPRQGRAGELFF
cdr3_nt: TGTGCCAGCAGCCCCCGACAGGGGAGAGCCGGGGAGCTGTTTTTT

v_call: TRBV11-3
clone_size: -
j_call: TRBJ2-3
d_call: TRBD2
cdr3_aa: CASSSGTSPTDTQYF
cdr3_nt: TGTGCCAGCAGCTCCGGGACTAGCCCCACAGATACGCAGTATTTT

v_call: TRBV6-1
clone_size: few
j_call: TRBJ2-4
d_call: TRBD1
cdr3_aa: CASSEGAGGNIQYF
cdr3_nt: TGTGCCAGCAGTGAAGGGGCAGGGGGCAACATTCAGTACTTC

v_call: TRBV28
clone_size: -
j_call: TRBJ1-5
d_call: TRBD1
cdr3_aa: CASSFRDRGVNQPQHF
cdr3_nt: TGTGCCAGCAGTTTCCGGGACAGGGGCGTGAATCAGCCCCAGCATTTT

v_call: TRBV28
clone_size: -
j_call: TRBJ1-1
d_call: -
cdr3_aa: CASTQTRSNTEAFF
cdr3_nt: TGTGCCAGCACTCAGACAAGATCTAACACTGAAGCTTTCTTT

v_call: TRBV28
clone_size: -
j_call: TRBJ1-4
d_call: -
cdr3_aa: CASSREGEKLFF
cdr3_nt: TGTGCCAGCAGCCGGGAGGGAGAAAAACTGTTTTTT

v_call: TRBV6-5
clone_size: -
j_call: TRBJ2-2
d_call: -
cdr3_aa: CASSYSRYGELFF
cdr3_nt: TGTGCCAGCAGTTACTCCCGGTACGGGGAGCTGTTTTTT

v_call: TRBV10-3
clone_size: -
j_call: TRBJ2-2
d_call: -
cdr3_aa: CAISGPGGELFF
cdr3_nt: TGTGCCATCAGTGGCCCCGGGGGGGAGCTGTTTTTT

v_call: TRBV2
clone_size: -
j_call: TRBJ2-5
d_call: -
cdr3_aa: CASSDSQGKTQYF
cdr3_nt: TGTGCCAGCAGTGACTCACAGGGAAAGACCCAGTACTTC

v_call: TRBV28
clone_size: once
j_call: TRBJ2-7
d_call: -
cdr3_aa: CASSSLGGLSYEQYF
cdr3_nt: TGTGCCAGCAGTTCTCTCGGAGGTCTCTCCTACGAGCAGTACTTC

v_call: TRBV18
clone_size: -
j_call: TRBJ2-7
d_call: TRBD1
cdr3_aa: CASSPRDRGADEQYF
cdr3_nt: TGTGCCAGCTCACCTCGGGACAGGGGAGCCGACGAGCAGTACTTC

v_call: TRBV9
clone_size: -
j_call: TRBJ2-5
d_call: TRBD2
cdr3_aa: CASSEGEASGFQETQYF
cdr3_nt: TGTGCCAGCAGCGAAGGGGAGGCTAGCGGATTCCAAGAGACCCAGTACTTC

v_call: TRBV18
clone_size: -
j_call: TRBJ1-3
d_call: -
cdr3_aa: CASSSGTAGNTIYF
cdr3_nt: TGTGCCAGCTCGTCGGGGACTGCCGGAAACACCATATATTTT

v_call: TRBV28
clone_size: -
j_call: TRBJ2-1
d_call: -
cdr3_aa: CASSLKRFAVNEQFF
cdr3_nt: TGTGCCAGCAGTTTAAAGAGGTTTGCGGTGAATGAGCAGTTCTTC

v_call: TRBV19
clone_size: once
j_call: TRBJ1-5
d_call: -
cdr3_aa: CASRPGRDQPQHF
cdr3_nt: TGTGCCAGTAGACCGGGGAGAGATCAGCCCCAGCATTTT

v_call: TRBV25-1
clone_size: -
j_call: TRBJ1-4
d_call: -
cdr3_aa: CASSERGIEEKLFF
cdr3_nt: TGTGCCAGCAGTGAAAGGGGCATAGAAGAAAAACTGTTTTTT

v_call: TRBV19
clone_size: once
j_call: TRBJ2-3
d_call: -
cdr3_aa: CASSIEGVGTDTQYF
cdr3_nt: TGTGCCAGTAGTATTGAGGGAGTTGGCACAGATACGCAGTATTTT

v_call: TRBV18
clone_size: -
j_call: TRBJ2-2
d_call: -
cdr3_aa: CASSPGRESTGELFF
cdr3_nt: TGTGCCAGCTCACCAGGGAGAGAGAGCACCGGGGAGCTGTTTTTT

v_call: TRBV18
clone_size: -
j_call: TRBJ1-2
d_call: -
cdr3_aa: CASSPRMAGYTF
cdr3_nt: TGTGCCAGCTCACCACGCATGGCAGGCTACACCTTC

v_call: TRBV6-1
clone_size: -
j_call: TRBJ1-2
d_call: TRBD1
cdr3_aa: CASRLKGTEIYGYTF
cdr3_nt: TGTGCCAGCAGGCTGAAGGGGACAGAGATCTATGGCTACACCTTC

v_call: TRBV7-6
clone_size: -
j_call: TRBJ1-1
d_call: -
cdr3_aa: CASSLFTSGEAFF
cdr3_nt: TGTGCCAGCAGCTTATTTACCTCCGGGGAAGCTTTCTTT

v_call: TRBV30
clone_size: -
j_call: TRBJ1-2
d_call: -
cdr3_aa: CAWSAVGVGGYTF
cdr3_nt: TGTGCCTGGAGCGCCGTAGGGGTGGGTGGCTACACCTTC

v_call: TRBV15
clone_size: -
j_call: TRBJ2-1
d_call: TRBD2
cdr3_aa: CATSRDLSSGVSYNEQFF
cdr3_nt: TGTGCCACCAGCAGAGATCTTTCTAGCGGGGTCTCCTACAATGAGCAGTTCTTC

v_call: TRBV27
clone_size: -
j_call: TRBJ2-3
d_call: TRBD1
cdr3_aa: CASTDRERTDTQYF
cdr3_nt: TGTGCCAGCACGGACAGGGAACGCACAGATACGCAGTATTTT

v_call: TRBV6-6
clone_size: -
j_call: TRBJ1-2
d_call: -
cdr3_aa: CASSRVLSYGYTF
cdr3_nt: TGTGCCAGCAGCAGGGTTCTCAGCTATGGCTACACCTTC

v_call: TRBV9
clone_size: -
j_call: TRBJ1-1
d_call: -
cdr3_aa: CASSVAGSREAFF
cdr3_nt: TGTGCCAGCAGCGTAGCAGGGTCTCGGGAAGCTTTCTTT

v_call: TRBV4-1
clone_size: few
j_call: TRBJ2-7
d_call: TRBD2
cdr3_aa: CASSLAVAGNEQYF
cdr3_nt: TGCGCCAGCAGCCTTGCGGTAGCGGGAAACGAGCAGTACTTC

v_call: TRBV28
clone_size: once
j_call: TRBJ2-1
d_call: -
cdr3_aa: CASRRPPWGSGTKGGNNEQFF
cdr3_nt: TGTGCCAGCAGGAGACCACCCTGGGGGAGCGGGACAAAAGGAGGGAACAATGAGCAGTTCTTC

v_call: TRBV6-1
clone_size: -
j_call: TRBJ1-3
d_call: -
cdr3_aa: CASSEFGPGNTIYF
cdr3_nt: TGTGCCAGCAGTGAATTTGGGCCTGGAAACACCATATATTTT